The clone carrying this T cell receptor beta chain was observed many times. V was clipped by 6 bases and J by 7 bases, with 18 bases between them. CDR1 and CDR2 from the germline V gene are MNHEY and SVGAGI. CDR3 length equals 15 residues. TCRdb fed the RT-PCR reads into MiXCR, producing one record per CDR3 protein. Here the sample spans about 680,000 distinct CDR3 sequences, 13% to 15% being singletons. The gene calls are TRBV6-5 and TRBJ1-4, with D maybe TRBD1 (5 bases). This clonotype originated in a female donor in good health, serving as a healthy control. The specimen was memory CD4+ T cells from blood. The CDR3 reads CASRPRGREGEKLFF. CDR3 in DNA: TGTGCCAGCAGGCCCCGGGGACGGGAGGGTGAAAAACTGTTTTTT.